Below, 5 T cell receptor beta chains from the same sample are listed, as sequenced in a study of shared clonotypes between healthy human individuals. TCRdb's copy holds only in-frame clones and misses some; the assay was immunoSEQ multiplex PCR. This sample has some 2.1 million clones, with less than 95% found just once. Selected positively for CCR7 and CD45RO-negative, naive CD8 cells excluded terminally differentiated effector memory CD45RA+ cells. The sample consisted of naive CD8+ T cells sorted from blood. These receptors all come from a young man in good health.

The J gene is TRBJ2-7, the V gene TRBV27; TRBD2 matches 7 bases. The germline V gene has CDR1 MNHEY and CDR2 SMNVEV (reference sequence). Losses at the gene ends were 6 bases for V and 3 bases for J; bases not matched to a gene: 8. The CDR3 spans 14 residues. CDR3: CASRGGASGYEQYF. In DNA, the CDR3 is TGTGCCAGCAGGGGTGGGGCTAGCGGCTACGAGCAGTACTTC.

This chain uses TRBV6-5 with TRBJ2-3, with 8 nucleotides matching TRBD2. The CDR3 covers 13 residues. V shed 2 bases and J 11 bases; nucleotides not matched to a gene: 6. Germline V gene sequence: CDR1 MNHEY, CDR2 SVGAGI. CDR3 nucleotides: TGTGCCAGCAGTTACGGGACTAGTAGTGAGCAGTATTTT. It translates to CASSYGTSSEQYF.

The V and J genes are TRBV2 and TRBJ1-1, with a possible D match to TRBD1 (6 bases). The germline gives CDR1 SNHLY, CDR2 FYNNEI. Trimming stripped 8 bases from V and 4 bases from J, with 14 bases between. The CDR3 has 13 amino acids. CDR3 loop: CASGGLQGTEAFF. The CDR3 DNA sequence: TGTGCCAGCGGCGGGCTACAGGGCACTGAAGCTTTCTTT.

The chain joins TRBV9 to TRBJ1-2, with D unclear. The CDR3 runs to 14 residues. Trimming took off 3 bases at V and 4 bases at J, with 13 bases between the two ends. Germline CDR1 is SGDLS and CDR2 is YYNGEE. CDR3 sequence: CASSDMGIGYGYTF. In DNA form, the CDR3 reads TGTGCCAGCAGCGATATGGGGATTGGCTATGGCTACACCTTC.

The chain recombines TRBV28 with TRBJ2-7; 8 bases fit TRBD1. This CDR3 is 15 amino acids long. Germline CDR1 reads MDHEN; CDR2 reads SYDVKM. V lost 2 bases and J lost 1; bases outside the gene matches: 4. CDR3 amino acids: CASSLRTGSSYEQYF. CDR3 sequence (DNA): TGTGCCAGCAGTTTAAGGACAGGGTCTTCCTACGAGCAGTACTTC.